These 13 T cell receptor beta chains came from one sample sequenced in a study of blood T cell repertoires in COVID-19. This table comes from immunoSEQ multiplex PCR, and its TCRdb copy is limited to in-frame clones, with some not included. Of about 260,000 clones listed, 75% to 90% were seen once; the top ten hold over 3.5%. Sequencing input: peripheral blood. The source of these receptors is a woman between 35 and 50 years old with acute or convalescent COVID-19.

For the CDR3, the DNA is TGTGCCAGTAGTACTACCGGGACATGGGGAAACACCATATATTTT. Amino acids: CASSTTGTWGNTIYF. V usage is TRBV19 and J usage is TRBJ1-3; D might be TRBD1 (6 bases). In germline, CDR1 is LNHDA, CDR2 SQIVND (reference sequence). This CDR3 comprises 15 residues. Trimming shortened V by 4 bases and J by 4 bases, and 14 bases separated the two germline ends.

This clone has a single count. The rearrangement links TRBV29-1 to TRBJ1-2, with D uncertain. CDR1 and CDR2 from the germline V gene are SQVTM and ANQGSEA. Trimming stripped 3 bases from V and 1 base from J, with 6 bases between. The CDR3 loop spans 12 amino acids. The DNA for the CDR3 is TGCAGCGTTGACAGGCATAACTATGGCTACACCTTC. Translating it yields CSVDRHNYGYTF.

DNA of the CDR3: TGCGCCAGCAGTGAGTACAGGGGAGGCGATGGCTACACCTTC. It translates to CASSEYRGGDGYTF. This chain uses TRBV10-2 with TRBJ1-2, with TRBD1 matching over 7 bases. This CDR3 region has 14 residues. Germline trimming cut 1 base from V and 6 bases from J; bases unmatched to any gene: 5. CDR1 is WSHSY, CDR2 SAAADI, per germline.

The count of this clone is one. V is TRBV6-5 and J is TRBJ1-1; no definite D call. The CDR3 is made up of 13 amino acids. Trimming removed 2 bases at V and 1 base at J, with 5 bases between. Germline-derived CDR1 and CDR2 are MNHEY and SVGAGI. CDR3 residues: CASSYGTNTEAFF. CDR3 coding DNA: TGTGCCAGCAGTTACGGCACGAACACTGAAGCTTTCTTT.

V usage is TRBV4-1 and J usage is TRBJ2-1, with TRBD1 matching over 8 bases. The CDR3 extends over 16 amino acids. Losses at the gene ends were 4 bases for V and 4 bases for J; bases not matched to a gene: 9. Germline CDR1 and CDR2: MGHRA and YSYEKL. CDR3 residues: CASSLLAGQAYNEQFF. In DNA, the CDR3 is TGCGCCAGCAGCCTGTTGGCGGGACAGGCTTACAATGAGCAGTTCTTC.

The chain carries TRBV6-5 and TRBJ2-1; possibly TRBD2 for D (5 bases). The CDR3 consists of 14 residues. The germline CDR1 and CDR2 sequences are MNHEY and SVGAGI. Deletions cut 0 bases from V and 6 bases from J, with 9 bases between. CDR3 bases: TGTGCCAGCAGTTACTCGTCGCGGGTCAATGAGCAGTTCTTC. It translates to CASSYSSRVNEQFF.

The chain is built from TRBV11-2 and TRBJ1-1, with unresolved D. Germline V lookup: CDR1 SGHAT, CDR2 FQNNGV. Between the trimmed V and J ends, which lost 7 bases and 2 bases, there was a span of 17 bases. The CDR3 length is 15 residues. The CDR3 spells CASNTYRGTNTEAFF. The CDR3, as DNA: TGTGCCAGCAATACTTACCGGGGTACTAACACTGAAGCTTTCTTT. Together with reference TRBV11-2 and TRBJ1-1, the CDR3 gives the full variable domain: EAGVAQSPRYKIIEKRQSVAFWCNPISGHATLYWYQQILGQGPKLLIQFQNNGVVDDSQLPKDRFSAERLKGVDSTLKIQPAKLEDSAVYLCASNTYRGTNTEAFFGQGTRLTVV.

The rearrangement joins TRBV9 to TRBJ1-6; tentative D call: TRBD1 (6 bases). The CDR3 runs 20 residues. V dropped 3 bases and J dropped 4 bases, with 26 bases sitting between them. Germline loops: CDR1 SGDLS, CDR2 YYNGEE. CDR3 nucleotides: TGTGCCAGCAGCGCGTCTCCCGGGAGAGGAGGGGGGGTTTATAATTCACCCCTCCACTTT. Protein sequence: CASSASPGRGGGVYNSPLHF. The full variable domain, with the rest looked up from reference TRBV9 and TRBJ1-6, is DSGVTQTPKHLITATGQRVTLRCSPRSGDLSVYWYQQSLDQGLQFLIQYYNGEERAKGNILERFSAQQFPDLHSELNLSSLELGDSALYFCASSASPGRGGGVYNSPLHFGNGTRLTVT.

This clone was seen a single time. V gene TRBV6-1 combines with J gene TRBJ1-6, with D possibly being TRBD1 (6 bases). The CDR3 covers 17 residues. Per the germline V gene, CDR1 is MNHNS and CDR2 is SASEGT. V was shortened by 1 base and J by 8 bases, with 18 bases between the two germline ends. The CDR3 reads CASSEGFLRRGYSPLHF. The CDR3 nucleotides read TGTGCCAGCAGTGAAGGATTTTTACGCAGGGGATATTCACCCCTCCACTTT.

The rearrangement links TRBV18 to TRBJ2-3; 10 bases match TRBD1. V dropped 3 bases and J dropped 8; count of bases not matched to a gene: 8. This CDR3 has 15 residues. Germline loops: CDR1 KGHSH, CDR2 LQKENI. The CDR3 bases are TGTGCCAGCTCACCCGGACAGGGGGAGATCGGTACGCAGTATTTT. Translation: CASSPGQGEIGTQYF. Full variable domain (outside the CDR3, taken from reference TRBV18 and TRBJ2-3): NAGVMQNPRHLVRRRGQEARLRCSPMKGHSHVYWYRQLPEEGLKFMVYLQKENIIDESGMPKERFSAEFPKEGPSILRIQQVVRGDSAAYFCASSPGQGEIGTQYFGPGTRLTVL.

The chain uses TRBV6-1 and TRBJ2-1; TRBD2 might be the D (6 bases). The CDR3 extends over 15 amino acids. From germline, CDR1 is MNHNS and CDR2 SASEGT. Trimming pared 3 bases from V and 2 bases from J, leaving 11 bases between. CDR3 region: CASSEIGGTYNEQFF. The DNA for the CDR3 is TGTGCCAGCAGTGAGATAGGCGGGACCTACAATGAGCAGTTCTTC.

The chain has TRBV20-1 and TRBJ2-5, with 9 bases lining up with TRBD2. The CDR3 extends over 14 amino acids. V shed 3 bases and J 2 bases; nucleotides not matched to a gene: 4. Germline CDR1 and CDR2: DFQATT and SNEGSKA (reference sequence). This chain's CDR3 is CSASPLAGQETQYF. As DNA, the CDR3 is TGCAGTGCTAGTCCCCTAGCGGGGCAAGAGACCCAGTACTTC.

This rearrangement joins TRBV6-5 to TRBJ1-5, with D possibly being TRBD1 (5 bases). There are 13 residues in the CDR3. Germline CDR1 is MNHEY and CDR2 is SVGAGI. The ends were cut back, 5 bases at V and 9 bases at J, with 14 bases in the middle. In DNA, the CDR3 is TGTGCCAGCAGTAAGACAGACGAAGGGCCCCAGCATTTT. Protein: CASSKTDEGPQHF.